This T cell receptor (beta chain) was captured by sequencing in a study of T cell responses to AZD1222 COVID-19 vaccine. General study findings and limits: Only a handful of AZD1222 recipients tested seropositive at baseline. Unmutated variant regions are reportedly the target of nearly half of TCRs that are spike-specific.

Worth noting for this clone: Its cognate antigen is unknown.

The V and J ends lost 2 bases and 2 bases respectively, with 7 bases between them. Germline CDR1 and CDR2: SGHDN and FVKESK. This CDR3 comprises 15 residues. Assay: immunoSEQ multiplex PCR; the TCRdb copy retains only in-frame clones and omits some. Here the sample spans 150,000 to 200,000 clones, over 85% being singletons. The rearrangement links TRBV14 to TRBJ2-6; D not certain. Sequenced material: peripheral blood, taken 28 days after the second dose of the MenACWY control vaccine. The source is an adult who received the MenACWY meningococcal vaccine as a control. CDR3 protein: CASSQMPTGANVLTF. CDR3 DNA sequence: TGTGCCAGCAGCCAAATGCCTACTGGGGCCAACGTCCTGACTTTC.